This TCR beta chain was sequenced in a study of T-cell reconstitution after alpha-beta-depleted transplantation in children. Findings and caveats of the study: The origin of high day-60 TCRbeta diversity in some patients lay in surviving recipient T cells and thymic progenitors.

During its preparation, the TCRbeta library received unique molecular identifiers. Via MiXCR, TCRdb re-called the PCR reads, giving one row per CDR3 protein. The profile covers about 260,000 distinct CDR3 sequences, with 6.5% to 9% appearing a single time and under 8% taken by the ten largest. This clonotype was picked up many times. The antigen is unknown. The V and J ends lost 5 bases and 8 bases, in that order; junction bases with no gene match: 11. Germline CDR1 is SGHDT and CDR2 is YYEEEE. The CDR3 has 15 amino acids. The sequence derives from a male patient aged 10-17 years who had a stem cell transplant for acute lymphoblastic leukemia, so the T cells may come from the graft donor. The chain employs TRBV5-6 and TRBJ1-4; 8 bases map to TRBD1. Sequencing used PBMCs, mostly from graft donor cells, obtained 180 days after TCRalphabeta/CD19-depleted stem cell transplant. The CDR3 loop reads CASRWGQAIGEKLFF. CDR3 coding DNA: TGTGCCAGCAGGTGGGGACAGGCGATCGGAGAAAAACTGTTTTTT.